This T cell receptor beta chain was identified in a study of T cell changes during pregnancy in multiple sclerosis. Germline loops: CDR1 LNHDA, CDR2 SQIVND (reference sequence). With 3 bases removed from V and 2 bases from J, the gap between germline ends came to 16 bases. The CDR3 contains 16 residues. The repertoire was sequenced with immunoSEQ multiplex PCR; TCRdb's copy has only in-frame clones and lacks some. The table includes more than 80,000 clones, roughly 90% detected once. The J gene is TRBJ2-5, the V gene TRBV19, with D possibly TRBD2 on 6 matching bases. Sequenced material: peripheral blood, taken in the first trimester of pregnancy. The clonotype comes from a female donor with multiple sclerosis, enrolled in a pregnancy study. CDR3 coding DNA: TGTGCCAGTAGTATTGGGCAGGGAGGATGGCAAGAGACCCAGTACTTC. Translation: CASSIGQGGWQETQYF.